One sample yielded the 9 T cell receptor beta chains listed below, sequenced in a study of cytomegalovirus exposure and HLA in healthy donors (dated by TCRdb to the late 2010s). The method behind the library was the immunoSEQ multiplex PCR assay. Not all clones reach the TCRdb copy of this immuneACCESS table, which keeps in-frame sequences only. Checked studies attribute under half of the gap to unresolved V genes and leave the rest unexplained. The sample table shows fewer than 150,000 clones, and approximately 89% are seen once. The ten largest clones add up to more than 1.5% of the sample. Sequenced sample: PBMCs. The receptor source for this set is a man between 18 and 35 years old in good health and CMV-seronegative.

This clone was recorded once. V usage is TRBV4-3 and J usage is TRBJ2-6; 7 bases fit TRBD1. Germline CDR1 reads LGHNA; CDR2 reads YSLEER. The CDR3 sequence is 17 residues long. The ends lost 5 bases at V and 0 bases at J; junction bases unmatched: 7. The CDR3 DNA is TGCGCCAGCAGCGCCACAGGGGTCCACTCTGGGGCCAACGTCCTGACTTTC. This sequence encodes CASSATGVHSGANVLTF.

The rearrangement links TRBV7-2 to TRBJ1-4; D ambiguous. The germline CDR1 and CDR2 sequences are SGHTA and FQGNSA. The CDR3 totals 14 residues. Trimming left V 5 bases short and J 7 bases short, with 14 bases between. CDR3 sequence (DNA): TGTGCCAGCAGCACCCAAGTACAGAGTGAAAAACTGTTTTTT. It specifies CASSTQVQSEKLFF.

There are a few counts of this clone. The V gene is TRBV4-3, the J gene TRBJ2-7; 10 bases match TRBD1. CDR3 size: 16 residues. V lost 5 bases and J lost 3; bases outside the gene matches: 10. Germline values: CDR1 LGHNA, CDR2 YSLEER. CDR3 nucleotides: TGCGCCAGCAGCTACTCCGGGACAGGGGAGGTCTACGAGCAGTACTTC. It translates to CASSYSGTGEVYEQYF.

The gene calls are TRBV4-1 and TRBJ2-1; a weak D match, TRBD2 (7 bases). V was shortened by 4 bases and J by 4 bases, with 17 bases between the two germline ends. The CDR3 runs 16 residues. Germline lookup yields CDR1 MGHRA and CDR2 YSYEKL. The CDR3 DNA reads as TGCGCCAGCAGCCGAATTGGGCGGGGGCCATACAATGAGCAGTTCTTC. Translated: CASSRIGRGPYNEQFF.

V and J are TRBV19 and TRBJ1-1; a possible D gene is TRBD1 (6 bases). Trimming pared 5 bases from V and 1 base from J, leaving 14 bases between. The germline V gene has CDR1 LNHDA and CDR2 SQIVND (reference sequence). The CDR3 extends over 15 amino acids. The CDR3 region is CASSALDSRNTEAFF. CDR3 coding DNA: TGTGCCAGTAGTGCCTTGGACAGTAGGAACACTGAAGCTTTCTTT.

This clone was detected only once. The gene calls are TRBV7-8 and TRBJ1-2, with D perhaps TRBD1 (5 bases). CDR1 SGHVS and CDR2 FQNEAQ come from the germline V gene. Deletions cut 4 bases from V and 1 base from J, with 13 bases between. This CDR3 has 15 residues. The CDR3 DNA reads TGTGCCAGCAGCTCCTTTGCAGGGAATAACTATGGCTACACCTTC. Its translation: CASSSFAGNNYGYTF.

This chain joins TRBV2 and TRBJ1-2, with D unresolved. Germline CDR1 reads SNHLY; CDR2 reads FYNNEI. Deletions cut 7 bases from V and 0 bases from J, with 15 bases between. This CDR3 contains 15 residues. This CDR3 is CASISRIYTNYGYTF. The DNA of the CDR3 is TGTGCCAGCATTAGCAGAATTTATACTAACTATGGCTACACCTTC.

This chain joins TRBV9 and TRBJ2-1; maybe TRBD2 (6 bases). The CDR3 spans 14 residues. The V end lost 3 bases, the J end lost 5 bases, and 12 bases lay between the germline ends. Germline V gene lookup returns CDR1 SGDLS and CDR2 YYNGEE. The CDR3 DNA reads TGTGCCAGCAGCGCATCGGGGGTCAACAATGAGCAGTTCTTC. Residues: CASSASGVNNEQFF.

This clone was seen only once. The rearrangement joins TRBV7-2 to TRBJ2-2; no definite D call. This CDR3 has 16 amino acids. V shed 5 bases and J shed 0 bases, with 13 bases lying between them. Per germline, CDR1 SGHTA and CDR2 FQGNSA. As DNA, the CDR3 is TGTGCCAGCAGCCCGGAGTCCCGGACGAACACCGGGGAGCTGTTTTTT. It specifies CASSPESRTNTGELFF.